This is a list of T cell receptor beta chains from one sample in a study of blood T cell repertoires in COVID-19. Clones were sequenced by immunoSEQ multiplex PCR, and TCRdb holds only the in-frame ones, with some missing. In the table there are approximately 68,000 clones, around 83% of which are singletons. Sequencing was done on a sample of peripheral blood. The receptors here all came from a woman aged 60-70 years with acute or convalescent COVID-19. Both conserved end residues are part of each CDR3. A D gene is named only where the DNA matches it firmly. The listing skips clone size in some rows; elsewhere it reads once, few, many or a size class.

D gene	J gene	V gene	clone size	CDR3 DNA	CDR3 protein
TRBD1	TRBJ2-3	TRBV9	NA	TGTGCCAGCAGCGTAGCAGGGGGCAGGTCAGATACGCAGTATTTT	CASSVAGGRSDTQYF
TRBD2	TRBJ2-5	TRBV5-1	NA	TGCGCCAGCAGCCCCGGACTAGCGGCCAGGCAAGGGGAGACCCAGTACTTC	CASSPGLAARQGETQYF
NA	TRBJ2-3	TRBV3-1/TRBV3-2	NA	TGTGCCAGCAGCGCCCGGGACTCGTGGACTAGCACAGATACGCAGTATTTT	CASSARDSWTSTDTQYF
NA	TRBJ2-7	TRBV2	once	TGTGCCTCAACGAGAGGGCAGGTCACCACACCGTCCCCCTACGAGCAGTACTTC	CASTRGQVTTPSPYEQYF
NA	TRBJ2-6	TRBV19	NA	TGTGCCAGTATGGTTTGGACTGGGGGGGCCAACGTCCTGACTTTC	CASMVWTGGANVLTF
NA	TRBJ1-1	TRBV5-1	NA	TGCGCCAGCAGCTCGGTGGGAGGAGTTTTGAACACTGAAGCTTTCTTT	CASSSVGGVLNTEAFF
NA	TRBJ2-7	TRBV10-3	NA	TGTGCCATCAGTGAAGGGCCAGGGGCCTACGAGCAGTACTTC	CAISEGPGAYEQYF
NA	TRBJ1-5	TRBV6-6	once	TGTGCCAGCAGTCGAACGCGGGTATTGAGGGATCAGCCCCAGCATTTT	CASSRTRVLRDQPQHF
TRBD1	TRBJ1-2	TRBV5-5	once	TGTGCCAGCAGCTTGGCCCAGGACAGGAACTATGGCTACACCTTC	CASSLAQDRNYGYTF
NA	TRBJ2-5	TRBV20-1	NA	TGCAGTGCTAGTGGGCTAGAAGGGAGGGGGACCCGTGAGACCCAGTACTTC	CSASGLEGRGTRETQYF
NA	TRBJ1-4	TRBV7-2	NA	TGTGCCAGCAGCTTACGGGGGGGTGCAACTAATGAAAAACTGTTTTTT	CASSLRGGATNEKLFF
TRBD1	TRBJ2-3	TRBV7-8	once	TGTGCCAGCAGCCCGGCGACAGGGTGGACAGATACGCAGTATTTT	CASSPATGWTDTQYF
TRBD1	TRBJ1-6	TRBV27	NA	TGTGCCAGCAGTCCCAGACAGGGAACAGGATCACCCCTCCACTTT	CASSPRQGTGSPLHF
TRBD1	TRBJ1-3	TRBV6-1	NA	TGTGCCAGCAGTGGACCCCCGGGACAGGGAAACTCCGGAAACACCATATATTTT	CASSGPPGQGNSGNTIYF
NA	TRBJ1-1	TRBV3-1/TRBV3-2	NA	TGTGCCAGCAGCCGAGTCGGGGGGGCGGCCACTGAAGCTTTCTTT	CASSRVGGAATEAFF
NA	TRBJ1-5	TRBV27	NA	TGTGCCAGCAGCGCCGGGGGGGGGCGCGGGCAGCCCCAGCATTTT	CASSAGGGRGQPQHF
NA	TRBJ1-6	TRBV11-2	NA	TGTGCCAGCAGCTTAGAAGGAGGCCTCGATTCACCCCTCCACTTT	CASSLEGGLDSPLHF
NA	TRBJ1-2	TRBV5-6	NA	TGTGCCAGCAGCTTGGCGCAACTTCGGGGCTATGGCTACACCTTC	CASSLAQLRGYGYTF
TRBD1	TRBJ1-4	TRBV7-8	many	TGTGCCAGCAGCTTGGGACAGGGGGCAACTAATGAAAAACTGTTTTTT	CASSLGQGATNEKLFF
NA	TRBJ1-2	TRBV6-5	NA	TGTGCCAGCAGTTCCATAAGCAGAGGGATTAACTATGGCTACACCTTC	CASSSISRGINYGYTF
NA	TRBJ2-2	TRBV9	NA	TGTGCCAGCAGAGTAGGTCAGGGGGGCCCCGGGGAGCTGTTTTTT	CASRVGQGGPGELFF
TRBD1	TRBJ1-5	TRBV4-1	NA	TGCGCCAGCAGCCAAGTATCCGGACAGGCAGGAACGCAGCCCCAGCATTTT	CASSQVSGQAGTQPQHF
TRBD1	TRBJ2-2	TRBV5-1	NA	TGCGCCAGCAGCTTGACAGGGGCCTTTACCGCCAGGGAGCTGTTTTTT	CASSLTGAFTARELFF
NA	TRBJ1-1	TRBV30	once	TGTGCCTGGAGTCCTGGGGGCGGATCACTAACTGAAGCTTTCTTT	CAWSPGGGSLTEAFF
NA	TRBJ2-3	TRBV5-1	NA	TGCGCCAGCAGCTTGGTATGGGGGGGCACAGATACGCAGTATTTT	CASSLVWGGTDTQYF
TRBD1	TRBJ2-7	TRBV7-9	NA	TGTGCCAGCAGCTCGGACAGGGTAGGACACGAGCAGTACTTC	CASSSDRVGHEQYF
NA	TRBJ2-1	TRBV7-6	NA	TGTGCCAGCAGCTTAGCGGCGGGGGCGAGCTCCTACAATGAGCAGTTCTTC	CASSLAAGASSYNEQFF
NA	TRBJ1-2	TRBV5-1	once	TGCGCCAGCAGCCCGGCCGTGGGGGCGGACTATGGCTACACCTTC	CASSPAVGADYGYTF
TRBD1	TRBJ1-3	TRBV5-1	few	TGCGCCAGCAGCCCGGGACAGGCCGCCTCTGGAAACACCATATATTTT	CASSPGQAASGNTIYF
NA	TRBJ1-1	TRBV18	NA	TGTGCCAGCTCACCCCCTCTTGGGCAGGGTAACACTGAAGCTTTCTTT	CASSPPLGQGNTEAFF
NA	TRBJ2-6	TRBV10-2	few	TGCGCCAGCAGTCTTCAGGGATCTGGGGCCAACGTCCTGACTTTC	CASSLQGSGANVLTF
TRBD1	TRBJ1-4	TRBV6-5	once	TGTGCCAGCAGTCCGAGGGGACAGCTTAATGAAAAACTGTTTTTT	CASSPRGQLNEKLFF
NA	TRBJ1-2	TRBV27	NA	TGTGCCAGCAGTGGGGGGGGACGGAACTATGGCTACACCTTC	CASSGGGRNYGYTF